This entry describes one T cell receptor beta chain. CDR3 size: 15 residues. Trimming pared 4 bases from V and 6 bases from J, leaving 18 bases between. In germline, CDR1 is SGDLS, CDR2 YYNGEE. This sample was taken from a study of cytomegalovirus exposure and HLA in healthy donors. Study-wide background: Among a few hundred genotyped donors, about 83% fell in the Caucasian-associated ancestry cluster.

Amplification used 60 Vbeta primers and 13 Jbeta primers. Profiling relied on immunoSEQ multiplex PCR, and the TCRdb table lists in-frame clones only, not all of them. The repertoire holds approximately 200,000 clones, with 70% to 85% as singletons. Sequenced input: PBMCs. This TCR derives from a girl aged 2 to 9 in good health and CMV-seronegative. The genes are TRBV9 and TRBJ2-3, with a possible D match to TRBD2 (7 bases). The CDR3 loop reads CASSPPAGATDTQYF. DNA of the CDR3: TGTGCCAGCAGCCCCCCGGCGGGGGCTACGGATACGCAGTATTTT.